Following are 9 T cell receptor beta chains from one sample sequenced in a study of T cell responses to AZD1222 COVID-19 vaccine. Data came from immunoSEQ multiplex PCR; TCRdb stores just in-frame clones and leaves some out. The sample has about 140,000 clones, about 90% seen once; the top ten hold roughly 7.1%. Here the sequenced sample was peripheral blood, taken 28 days after the second dose of the MenACWY control vaccine. The receptors here all came from an adult who received the MenACWY meningococcal vaccine as a control.

V and J are TRBV5-5 and TRBJ2-6; 8 nucleotides align to TRBD1. Germline V gene data show CDR1 as SGHKS and CDR2 as YYEKEE (reference sequence). The CDR3 consists of 18 residues. Trimming at V came to 1 base and at J to 2 bases, leaving 8 bases not matched to a gene. The CDR3 loop reads CASSLIARGQAGANVLTF. In DNA, the CDR3 is TGTGCCAGCAGCTTGATCGCCAGGGGGCAAGCTGGGGCCAACGTCCTGACTTTC.

The chain links TRBV21-1 to TRBJ2-7; the DNA was not compared with TRBD1, the D call given in the table. TRBV21-1 is labeled a pseudogene. This CDR3 has 14 residues. CDR3 amino acids: CASSNLWQGYEQYF. CDR3 nucleotides: TGTGCCAGCAGCAATTTGTGGCAGGGCTACGAGCAGTACTTC.

The CDR3 here is CASSLGAQRGGAYNEQYF. The CDR3 DNA is TGTGCCAGCAGCTTGGGCGCCCAGCGGGGGGGGGCGTACAACGAGCAGTACTTC. The chain couples TRBV5-4 to TRBJ2-7; 10 bases are shared with TRBD2. The CDR3 runs 18 residues. In germline, CDR1 is SGHNT, CDR2 YYREEE (reference sequence). J lost 5 bases, V lost 0 bases, and 14 bases had no gene match. The full variable domain, rest sourced from reference TRBV5-4 and TRBJ2-7, is ETGVTQSPTHLIKTRGQQVTLRCSSQSGHNTVSWYQQALGQGPQFIFQYYREEENGRGNFPPRFSGLQFPNYSSELNVNALELDDSALYLCASSLGAQRGGAYNEQYFGPGTRLTVT.

This chain uses TRBV29-1 with TRBJ2-2; tentative D call: TRBD2 (5 bases). Trimming took 1 base from V and 7 from J, leaving 10 bases between them. Germline-derived CDR1 and CDR2 are SQVTM and ANQGSEA. The CDR3 runs to 13 residues. Here the CDR3 DNA reads TGCAGCGTTGAAGTGACTACTGGCGGGGAGCTGTTTTTT. It encodes CSVEVTTGGELFF.

About this clone: Other DNA sequences in the same sample also yield this CDR3. The rearrangement joins TRBV9 to TRBJ2-1, with D hard to call. Trimming took off 0 bases at V and 4 bases at J, with 5 bases between the two ends. The V gene's germline CDR1 is SGDLS and CDR2 YYNGEE. This CDR3 has 13 residues. As DNA, the CDR3 is TGTGCCAGCAGCGTAGGTCCGTACAATGAGCAGTTCTTC. Protein sequence: CASSVGPYNEQFF.

V gene TRBV5-1 combines with J gene TRBJ1-4; TRBD1 is a possible D gene (6 bases). The V end lost 0 bases, the J end lost 8 bases, and 14 bases lay between the germline ends. CDR1 SGHRS and CDR2 YFSETQ come from the germline V gene. The CDR3 runs 15 residues. The CDR3: CASSLDWQGWEKLFF. CDR3 nucleotides: TGCGCCAGCAGCTTGGATTGGCAGGGGTGGGAAAAACTGTTTTTT.

The chain joins TRBV19 to TRBJ2-7, with 9 bases aligning to TRBD2. Looked up from germline, CDR1 is LNHDA and CDR2 is SQIVND (reference sequence). J gave up 2 bases and V 5 bases, and 4 bases lay outside the gene matches. The CDR3 covers 14 residues. CDR3 residues: CASSFRTSAYEQYF. The DNA of the CDR3 is TGTGCCAGTAGTTTCCGGACTAGCGCCTACGAGCAGTACTTC.

The rearrangement joins TRBV2 to TRBJ1-5, with 10 bases aligning to TRBD1. Germline loops: CDR1 SNHLY, CDR2 FYNNEI. Trimming at V came to 3 bases and at J to 0 bases, leaving 2 bases not matched to a gene. The CDR3 is 16 residues long. This CDR3 reads CASSETGGYSNQPQHF. The CDR3 DNA reads as TGTGCCAGCAGTGAGACAGGGGGCTATAGCAATCAGCCCCAGCATTTT.

The V call is TRBV15, the J call TRBJ2-7; 8 bases align to TRBD2. V gave up 0 bases and J gave up 4 bases; unmatched junction bases: 11. This CDR3 is built from 17 residues. Germline V gene data show CDR1 as LNHNV and CDR2 as YYDKDF (reference sequence). The chain's CDR3 is CATSRDLTPAGDYEQYF. The CDR3 bases are TGTGCCACCAGCAGAGATTTAACCCCAGCGGGAGATTACGAGCAGTACTTC. Complete variable domain (other parts from reference TRBV15 and TRBJ2-7): DAMVIQNPRYQVTQFGKPVTLSCSQTLNHNVMYWYQQKSSQAPKLLFHYYDKDFNNEADTPDNFQSRRPNTSFCFLDIRSPGLGDTAMYLCATSRDLTPAGDYEQYFGPGTRLTVT.